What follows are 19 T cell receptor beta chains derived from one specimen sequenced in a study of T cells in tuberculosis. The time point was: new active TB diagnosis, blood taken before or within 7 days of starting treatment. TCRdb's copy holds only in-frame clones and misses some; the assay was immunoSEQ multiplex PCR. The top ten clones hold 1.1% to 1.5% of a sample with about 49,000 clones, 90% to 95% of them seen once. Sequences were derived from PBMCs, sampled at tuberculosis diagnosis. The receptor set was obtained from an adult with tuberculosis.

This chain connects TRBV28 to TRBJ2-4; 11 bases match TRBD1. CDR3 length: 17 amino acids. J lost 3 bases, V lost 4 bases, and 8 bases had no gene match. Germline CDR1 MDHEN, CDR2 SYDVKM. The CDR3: CASSSQGQGAVKNIQYF. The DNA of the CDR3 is TGTGCCAGCAGTTCCCAAGGACAGGGGGCTGTCAAAAACATTCAGTACTTC.

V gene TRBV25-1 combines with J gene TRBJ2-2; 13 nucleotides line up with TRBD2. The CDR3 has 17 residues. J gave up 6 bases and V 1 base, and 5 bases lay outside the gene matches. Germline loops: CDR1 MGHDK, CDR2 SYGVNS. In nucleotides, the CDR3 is TGTGCCAGCAGTGAATTAGCCGGACTAGCGGGAGCCGGGGAGCTGTTTTTT. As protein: CASSELAGLAGAGELFF.

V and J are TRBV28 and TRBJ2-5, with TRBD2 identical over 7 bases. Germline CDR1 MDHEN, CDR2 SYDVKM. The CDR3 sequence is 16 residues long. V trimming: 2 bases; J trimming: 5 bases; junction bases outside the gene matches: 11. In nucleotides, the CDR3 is TGTGCCAGCAGTTTAAGGGTGGGAGGGCAGAGGGAGACCCAGTACTTC. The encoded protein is CASSLRVGGQRETQYF.

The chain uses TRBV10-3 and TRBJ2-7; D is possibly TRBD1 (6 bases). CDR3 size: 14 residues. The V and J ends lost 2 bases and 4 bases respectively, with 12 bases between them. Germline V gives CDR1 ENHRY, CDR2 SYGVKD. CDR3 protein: CAISEDGTTYEQYF. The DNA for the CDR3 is TGTGCCATCAGTGAGGACGGGACAACGTACGAGCAGTACTTC.

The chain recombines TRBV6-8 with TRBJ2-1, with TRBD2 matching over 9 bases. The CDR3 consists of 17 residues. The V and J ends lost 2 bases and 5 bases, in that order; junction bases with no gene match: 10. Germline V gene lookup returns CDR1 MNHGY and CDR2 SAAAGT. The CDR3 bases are TGTGCCAGCAGTTACGGGCCTAGCGGGGTGGGGGACAATGAGCAGTTCTTC. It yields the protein CASSYGPSGVGDNEQFF.

CDR3 DNA sequence: TGTGCCAGCACAGGGGGTGGCTACACCTTC. It yields the protein CASTGGGYTF. This chain uses TRBV27 with TRBJ1-2; 7 nucleotides agree with TRBD1. CDR1 is MNHEY and CDR2 is SMNVEV in the germline V gene (reference sequence). Trimming took 7 bases from V and 7 from J; bases not matched to a gene: 0. The CDR3 totals 10 residues.

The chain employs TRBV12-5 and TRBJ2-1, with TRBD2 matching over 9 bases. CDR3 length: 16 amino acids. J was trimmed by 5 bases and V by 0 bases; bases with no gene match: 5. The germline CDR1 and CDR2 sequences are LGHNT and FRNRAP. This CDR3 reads CASGLVVGTSNNEQFF. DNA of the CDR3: TGTGCTAGTGGTTTGGTAGTAGGGACTAGCAACAATGAGCAGTTCTTC. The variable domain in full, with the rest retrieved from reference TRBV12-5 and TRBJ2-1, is DARVTQTPRHKVTEMGQEVTMRCQPILGHNTVFWYRQTMMQGLELLAYFRNRAPLDDSGMPKDRFSAEMPDATLATLKIQPSEPRDSAVYFCASGLVVGTSNNEQFFGPGTRLTVL.

The CDR3 is CASSSSGTGTYEQYF. In nucleotides, the CDR3 is TGTGCCAGTAGTTCCTCCGGGACAGGAACTTACGAGCAGTACTTC. This chain joins TRBV19 and TRBJ2-7, with 8 bases lining up with TRBD1. The trim removed 5 bases at V and 4 bases at J, leaving 10 bases unmatched. Germline loops: CDR1 LNHDA, CDR2 SQIVND (reference sequence). The CDR3 consists of 15 residues.

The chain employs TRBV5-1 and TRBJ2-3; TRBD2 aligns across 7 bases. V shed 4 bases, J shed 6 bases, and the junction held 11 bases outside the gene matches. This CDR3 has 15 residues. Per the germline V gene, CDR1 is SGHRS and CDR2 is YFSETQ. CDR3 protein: CASSPGGGDSDTQYF. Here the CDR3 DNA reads TGCGCCAGCAGCCCGGGAGGAGGCGACTCCGATACGCAGTATTTT.

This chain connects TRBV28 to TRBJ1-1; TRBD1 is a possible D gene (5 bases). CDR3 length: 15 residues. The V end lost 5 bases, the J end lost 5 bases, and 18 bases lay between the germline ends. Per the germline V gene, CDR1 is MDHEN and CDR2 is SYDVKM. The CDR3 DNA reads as TGTGCCAGCAGTGTCACTGTTGGGGCTGGGACTGAAGCTTTCTTT. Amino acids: CASSVTVGAGTEAFF.

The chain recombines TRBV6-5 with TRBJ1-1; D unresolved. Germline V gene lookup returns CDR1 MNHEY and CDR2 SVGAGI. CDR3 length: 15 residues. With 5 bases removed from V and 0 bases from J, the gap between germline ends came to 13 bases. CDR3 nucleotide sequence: TGTGCCAGCAGTCAAACCCGGGGAATGAACACTGAAGCTTTCTTT. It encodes CASSQTRGMNTEAFF.

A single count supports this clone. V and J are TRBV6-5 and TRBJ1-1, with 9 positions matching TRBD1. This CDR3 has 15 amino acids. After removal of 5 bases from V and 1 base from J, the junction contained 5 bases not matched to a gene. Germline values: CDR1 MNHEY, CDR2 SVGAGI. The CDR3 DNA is TGTGCCAGCAGTGACTTGGGACAGGGGAACACTGAAGCTTTCTTT. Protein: CASSDLGQGNTEAFF.

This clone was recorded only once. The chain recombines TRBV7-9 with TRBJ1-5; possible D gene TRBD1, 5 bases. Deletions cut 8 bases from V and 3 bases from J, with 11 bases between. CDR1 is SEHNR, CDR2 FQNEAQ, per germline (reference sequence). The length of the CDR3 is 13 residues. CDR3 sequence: CASGDSLNQPQHF. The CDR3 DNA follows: TGTGCCAGCGGCGACAGCCTCAATCAGCCCCAGCATTTT.

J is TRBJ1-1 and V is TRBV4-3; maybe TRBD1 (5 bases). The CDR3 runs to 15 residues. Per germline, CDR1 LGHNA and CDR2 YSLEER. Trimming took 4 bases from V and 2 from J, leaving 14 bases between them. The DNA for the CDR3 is TGCGCCAGCAGCCCCTTAAGGGACTTAAACACTGAAGCTTTCTTT. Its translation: CASSPLRDLNTEAFF.

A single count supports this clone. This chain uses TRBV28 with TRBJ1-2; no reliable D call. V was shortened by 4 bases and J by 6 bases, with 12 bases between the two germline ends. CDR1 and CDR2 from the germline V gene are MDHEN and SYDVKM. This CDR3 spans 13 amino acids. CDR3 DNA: TGTGCCAGCAGTTCTTTTGCTCGCGATGGCTACACCTTC. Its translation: CASSSFARDGYTF.

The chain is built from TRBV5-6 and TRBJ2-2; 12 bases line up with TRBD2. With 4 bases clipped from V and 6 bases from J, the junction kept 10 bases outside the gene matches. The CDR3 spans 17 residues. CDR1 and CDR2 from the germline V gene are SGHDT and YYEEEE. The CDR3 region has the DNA TGTGCCAGCAGCGATGGACTAGCGGGACTTCCGGCCGGGGAGCTGTTTTTT. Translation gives CASSDGLAGLPAGELFF.

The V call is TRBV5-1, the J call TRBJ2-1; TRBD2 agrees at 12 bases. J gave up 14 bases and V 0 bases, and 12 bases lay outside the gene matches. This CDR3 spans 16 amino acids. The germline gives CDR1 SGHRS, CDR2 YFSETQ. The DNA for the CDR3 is TGCGCCAGCAGCTTGGGAACCGGGACTAGCGGGTTTCAAAAGTTCTTC. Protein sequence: CASSLGTGTSGFQKFF.

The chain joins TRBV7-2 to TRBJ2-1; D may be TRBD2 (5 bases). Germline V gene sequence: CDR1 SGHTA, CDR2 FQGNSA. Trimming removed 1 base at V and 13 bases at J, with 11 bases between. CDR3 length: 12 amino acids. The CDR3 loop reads CASSLDGDGQFF. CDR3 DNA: TGTGCCAGCAGCTTAGACGGGGATGGACAGTTCTTC.

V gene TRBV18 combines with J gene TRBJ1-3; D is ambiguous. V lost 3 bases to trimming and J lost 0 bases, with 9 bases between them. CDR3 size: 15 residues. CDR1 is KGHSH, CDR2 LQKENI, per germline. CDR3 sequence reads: CASSPGSHSGNTIYF. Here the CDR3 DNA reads TGTGCCAGCTCACCGGGCAGCCACTCTGGAAACACCATATATTTT.